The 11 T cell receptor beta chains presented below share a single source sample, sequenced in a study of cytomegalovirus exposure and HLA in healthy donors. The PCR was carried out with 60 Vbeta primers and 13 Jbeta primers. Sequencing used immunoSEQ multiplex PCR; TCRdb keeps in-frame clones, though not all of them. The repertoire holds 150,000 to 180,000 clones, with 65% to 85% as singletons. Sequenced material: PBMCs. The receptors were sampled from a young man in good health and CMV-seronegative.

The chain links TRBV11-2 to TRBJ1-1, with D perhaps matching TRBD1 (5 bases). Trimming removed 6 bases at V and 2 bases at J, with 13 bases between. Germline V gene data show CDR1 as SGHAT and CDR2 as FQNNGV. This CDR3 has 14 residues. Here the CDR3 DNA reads TGTGCCAGCAGGAAATCGACAGTTAACACTGAAGCTTTCTTT. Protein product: CASRKSTVNTEAFF. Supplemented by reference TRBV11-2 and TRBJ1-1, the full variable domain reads EAGVAQSPRYKIIEKRQSVAFWCNPISGHATLYWYQQILGQGPKLLIQFQNNGVVDDSQLPKDRFSAERLKGVDSTLKIQPAKLEDSAVYLCASRKSTVNTEAFFGQGTRLTVV.

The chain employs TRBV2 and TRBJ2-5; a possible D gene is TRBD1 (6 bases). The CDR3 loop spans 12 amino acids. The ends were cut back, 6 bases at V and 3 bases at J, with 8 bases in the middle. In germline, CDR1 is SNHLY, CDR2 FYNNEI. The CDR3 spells CASSWTEETQYF. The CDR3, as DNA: TGTGCCAGCAGCTGGACAGAAGAGACCCAGTACTTC.

CDR3 in DNA: TGTGCCAGCAGTTCGCCGGGCTCTGGAAACACCATATATTTT. It is translated as CASSSPGSGNTIYF. V gene TRBV27 combines with J gene TRBJ1-3; no reliable D call. Trimming removed 4 bases from V and 0 bases from J, with 7 bases in between. This CDR3 is 14 amino acids long. The germline CDR1 and CDR2 sequences are MNHEY and SMNVEV (reference sequence).

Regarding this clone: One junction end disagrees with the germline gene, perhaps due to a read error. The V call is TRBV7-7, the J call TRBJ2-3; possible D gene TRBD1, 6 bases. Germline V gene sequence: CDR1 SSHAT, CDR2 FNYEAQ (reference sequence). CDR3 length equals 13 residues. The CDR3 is CASSGQFGGTQYF. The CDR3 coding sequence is TGTGCTAGCAGCGGACAGTTTGGGGGTACGCAGTATTTT.

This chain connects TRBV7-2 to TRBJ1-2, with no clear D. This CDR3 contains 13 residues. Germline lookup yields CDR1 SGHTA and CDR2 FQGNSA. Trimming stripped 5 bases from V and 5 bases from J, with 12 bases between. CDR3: CASSPTVSYGYTF. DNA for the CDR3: TGTGCCAGCAGCCCAACCGTGAGTTATGGCTACACCTTC.

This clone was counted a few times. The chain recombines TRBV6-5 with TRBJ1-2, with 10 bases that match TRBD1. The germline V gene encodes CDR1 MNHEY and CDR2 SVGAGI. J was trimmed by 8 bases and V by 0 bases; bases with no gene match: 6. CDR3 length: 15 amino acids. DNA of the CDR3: TGTGCCAGCAGTTACTCCCGGGACAGGGGAGAAGGCTACACCTTC. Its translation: CASSYSRDRGEGYTF.

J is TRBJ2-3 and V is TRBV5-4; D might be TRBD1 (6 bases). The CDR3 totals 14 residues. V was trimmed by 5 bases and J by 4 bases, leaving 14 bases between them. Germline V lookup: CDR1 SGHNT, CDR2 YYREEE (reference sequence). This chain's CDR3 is CASSFGQGSDTQYF. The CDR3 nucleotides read TGTGCCAGCAGTTTCGGCCAGGGGTCAGATACGCAGTATTTT.

The CDR3 is CASSYRTGGLTGELFF. The DNA for the CDR3 is TGTGCCAGCAGTTACCGGACAGGGGGCTTAACCGGGGAGCTGTTTTTT. V is TRBV6-5 and J is TRBJ2-2, with TRBD1 identical over 11 bases. The CDR3 has 16 residues. V was clipped by 2 bases and J by 5 bases; unmatched bases: 4. Germline V CDR1 and CDR2: MNHEY, SVGAGI.

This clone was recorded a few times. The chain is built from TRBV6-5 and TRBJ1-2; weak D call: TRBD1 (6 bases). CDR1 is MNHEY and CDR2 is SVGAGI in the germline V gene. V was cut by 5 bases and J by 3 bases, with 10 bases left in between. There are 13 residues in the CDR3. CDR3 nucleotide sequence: TGTGCCAGCAGTCCCGAGGGGGACTATGGCTACACCTTC. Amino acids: CASSPEGDYGYTF.

The chain's CDR3 is CASSSTGFYEKLFF. The CDR3, as DNA: TGTGCCAGCAGTTCTACAGGGTTTTATGAAAAACTGTTTTTT. The chain has TRBV6-5 and TRBJ1-4, with a weak D call TRBD1 (6 bases). The V and J ends lost 4 bases and 6 bases respectively, with 12 bases between them. Germline CDR1 reads MNHEY; CDR2 reads SVGAGI. The length of the CDR3 is 14 residues.

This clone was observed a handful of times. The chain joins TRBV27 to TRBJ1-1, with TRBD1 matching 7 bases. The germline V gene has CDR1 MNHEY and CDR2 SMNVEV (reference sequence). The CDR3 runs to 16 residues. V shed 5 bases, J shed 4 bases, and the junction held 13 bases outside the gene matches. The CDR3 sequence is CASSPRTGSQGTEAFF. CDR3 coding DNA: TGTGCCAGCAGTCCCCGGACAGGTAGCCAGGGCACTGAAGCTTTCTTT.